Sequencing of this TCR beta chain was carried out in a study of OX40 agonist ivuxolimab in advanced cancers. As for the study in general: Patients treated during dose escalation were battling hepatocellular carcinoma, melanoma, renal cell or head and neck cancer.

Germline V CDR1 and CDR2: SGHTS, YDEGEE. With 0 bases clipped from V and 8 bases from J, the junction kept 10 bases outside the gene matches. The CDR3 extends over 15 amino acids. Sequencing used immunoSEQ multiplex PCR; TCRdb keeps in-frame clones, though not all of them. The table includes roughly 34,000 clones, roughly 80% detected once. The genes are TRBV5-8 and TRBJ1-1; 7 positions agree with TRBD1. The sequenced sample was CD4+ or CD8+ T cells sorted from blood, obtained in a trial of the OX40 agonist ivuxolimab. The source is an adult with an advanced solid tumor such as melanoma, head and neck, liver or kidney cancer. CDR3 region: CASSLGQGGFIEAFF. The CDR3 DNA sequence: TGTGCCAGCAGCTTGGGGCAGGGGGGGTTTATCGAAGCTTTCTTT. Combining the CDR3 with reference TRBV5-8 and TRBJ1-1 gives the whole variable domain EAGVTQSPTHLIKTRGQQATLRCSPISGHTSVYWYQQALGLGLQFLLWYDEGEERNRGNFPPRFSGRQFPNYSSELNVNALELEDSALYLCASSLGQGGFIEAFFGQGTRLTVV.